These 29 T cell receptor beta chains originate from one sample sequenced in a study of response to subunit inactivated influenza vaccine. TCRdb re-analysed the RT-PCR reads in MiXCR, keeping a single row per CDR3 protein. The sample has 700,000 to 800,000 distinct CDR3 sequences; less than 20% are singletons. Sequenced here: PBMCs from blood, sampled roughly 5 days after vaccination. These receptor sequences come from a man aged 45-60 years who received an inactivated influenza vaccine.

This clonotype has a handful of counts. The J gene is TRBJ2-7, the V gene TRBV15; D is perhaps TRBD1 or TRBD2 (5 bases each). Trimming cost V 3 bases and J 2 bases, with 11 bases left between them. Germline V lookup: CDR1 LNHNV, CDR2 YYDKDF (reference sequence). The CDR3 has 14 amino acids. CDR3 protein: CATSSPQGAYEQYF. The CDR3 coding sequence is TGTGCCACCAGCAGTCCCCAGGGAGCCTACGAGCAGTACTTC. The variable domain in full, with the rest retrieved from reference TRBV15 and TRBJ2-7, is DAMVIQNPRYQVTQFGKPVTLSCSQTLNHNVMYWYQQKSSQAPKLLFHYYDKDFNNEADTPDNFQSRRPNTSFCFLDIRSPGLGDTAMYLCATSSPQGAYEQYFGPGTRLTVT.

This clonotype has only a few counts. This chain uses TRBV10-3 with TRBJ1-6; 7 bases align to TRBD1. Germline CDR1 reads ENHRY; CDR2 reads SYGVKD. This CDR3 contains 15 residues. The J segment lost 7 bases and the V segment lost 0 bases, leaving 3 bases of the junction unmatched. This chain's CDR3 is CAISESRGGNSPLHF. CDR3 nucleotides: TGTGCCATCAGTGAGTCTCGAGGGGGCAATTCACCCCTCCACTTT.

This clonotype was seen a handful of times. The chain employs TRBV29-1 and TRBJ1-2; 8 nucleotides align to TRBD1. Unmatched junction bases numbered 0, after V lost 7 bases and J lost 5 bases. The length of the CDR3 is 10 residues. The germline CDR1 and CDR2 sequences are SQVTM and ANQGSEA. The CDR3 DNA is TGCAGCGGGACAGGGTATGGCTACACCTTC. Encoded protein: CSGTGYGYTF.

This clonotype was seen more than once but under ten times. The chain combines TRBV27 with TRBJ2-1, with D uncertain. Germline-derived CDR1 and CDR2 are MNHEY and SMNVEV (reference sequence). The CDR3 contains 14 residues. V lost 6 bases, J lost 0 bases, and 9 bases lay in between. In DNA form, the CDR3 reads TGTGCCAGCAGCGCCCTGGACTCCTACAATGAGCAGTTCTTC. Translating gives CASSALDSYNEQFF.

The gene calls are TRBV4-2 and TRBJ2-5, with D possibly called TRBD1 or TRBD2 (6 bases each). Germline CDR1 is LGHNA and CDR2 is YNFKEQ. CDR3 length: 13 amino acids. Trimming removed 2 bases from V and 12 bases from J, with 16 bases in between. CDR3 loop: CASSQRGAGQKYF. CDR3 in DNA: TGTGCCAGCAGCCAAAGGGGGGCGGGACAAAAGTACTTC.

This clonotype was picked up a small number of times. J is TRBJ2-2 and V is TRBV24-1; a weak D match, TRBD2 (6 bases). The CDR3 loop spans 18 amino acids. V gave up 5 bases and J gave up 1 base, with 19 bases separating them. CDR1 is KGHDR and CDR2 is SFDVKD in the germline V gene. The CDR3 is CATSVAGGRSGNTGELFF. The CDR3 bases are TGTGCCACCAGTGTCGCCGGGGGTCGTAGCGGGAACACCGGGGAGCTGTTTTTT.

J is TRBJ1-5 and V is TRBV5-6; possible D gene TRBD1, 5 bases. V lost 1 base and J 0 bases, leaving 11 bases between the germline ends. CDR1 is SGHDT and CDR2 is YYEEEE in the germline V gene. The CDR3 consists of 16 residues. The CDR3 reads CASSLLQVYSNQPQHF. For the CDR3, the DNA is TGTGCCAGCAGCTTGCTACAGGTCTATAGCAATCAGCCCCAGCATTTT.

The DNA of the CDR3 is TGTGCCAGCAGTCCCACAGGGGGCAACACAGATACGCAGTATTTT. Translating it yields CASSPTGGNTDTQYF. The rearrangement links TRBV12-3 or TRBV12-4 to TRBJ2-3, with TRBD1 matching 9 bases. The CDR3 consists of 15 residues. Germline trimming cut 5 bases from V and 2 bases from J; bases unmatched to any gene: 5.

This chain uses TRBV12-3 or TRBV12-4 with TRBJ1-5, with TRBD1 as a possible D gene (5 bases). The ends were cut back, 1 base at V and 1 base at J, with 14 bases in the middle. The CDR3 spans 17 residues. The CDR3 loop is CASSLDLGGMSNQPQHF. CDR3 coding DNA: TGTGCCAGCAGTTTAGATTTGGGGGGGATGAGCAATCAGCCCCAGCATTTT.

This clonotype was counted only a few times. The chain combines TRBV14 with TRBJ2-1, with D uncertain. Trimming removed 2 bases at V and 4 bases at J, with 9 bases between. The V gene's germline CDR1 is SGHDN and CDR2 FVKESK. This CDR3 has 14 amino acids. The CDR3 spells CASSQMGGYNEQFF. The CDR3 bases are TGTGCCAGCAGCCAAATGGGCGGATACAATGAGCAGTTCTTC.

The CDR3 protein is CASSQSLVGVQYF. The CDR3 DNA is TGCGCCAGCAGCCAATCCTTGGTGGGGGTGCAGTACTTC. The gene calls are TRBV4-3 and TRBJ2-7; D might be TRBD1 or TRBD2, each matching 5 bases. The CDR3 runs to 13 residues. Germline assignment: CDR1 LGHNA and CDR2 YSLEER. V was cut by 2 bases and J by 9 bases, with 14 bases left in between.

The J gene is TRBJ2-1, the V gene TRBV4-3; 9 nucleotides align to TRBD2. V dropped 0 bases and J dropped 2; count of bases not matched to a gene: 5. CDR1 and CDR2 from the germline V gene are LGHNA and YSLEER. The CDR3 spans 17 residues. CDR3 in amino acids: CASSQDRASGTYNEQFF. The CDR3 nucleotides read TGCGCCAGCAGCCAAGATAGGGCTAGCGGGACCTACAATGAGCAGTTCTTC.

J is TRBJ2-2 and V is TRBV20-1; D call uncertain. The CDR3 has 14 residues. Between the trimmed V and J ends, which lost 0 bases and 6 bases, there was a span of 11 bases. Germline loops: CDR1 DFQATT, CDR2 SNEGSKA (reference sequence). Here the CDR3 DNA reads TGCAGTGCTAGAGATCATTCGGTAGCCGGGGAGCTGTTTTTT. Its translation is CSARDHSVAGELFF.

This clonotype was seen ten or more times. The chain is built from TRBV11-2 and TRBJ2-5, with 7 bases identical to TRBD2. The germline V gene has CDR1 SGHAT and CDR2 FQNNGV. The CDR3 is 16 amino acids. Germline trimming cut 1 base from V and 5 bases from J; bases unmatched to any gene: 10. The CDR3 DNA reads TGTGCCAGCAGCTTAGCCCTGACTAGCTTTGTTGAGACCCAGTACTTC. Protein sequence: CASSLALTSFVETQYF. The full variable domain, in which reference TRBV11-2 and TRBJ2-5 provide the parts outside the CDR3, is EAGVAQSPRYKIIEKRQSVAFWCNPISGHATLYWYQQILGQGPKLLIQFQNNGVVDDSQLPKDRFSAERLKGVDSTLKIQPAKLEDSAVYLCASSLALTSFVETQYFGPGTRLLVL.

There are a few counts of this clonotype. CDR3 nucleotide sequence: TGCAGTGCTAGATTGGGACAGCTAAATCAGCCCCAGCATTTT. Amino acids: CSARLGQLNQPQHF. The V call is TRBV20-1, the J call TRBJ1-5, with TRBD1 identical over 7 bases. This CDR3 has 14 amino acids. V lost 2 bases to trimming and J lost 4 bases; unmatched junction nucleotides: 5. Germline V gene data show CDR1 as DFQATT and CDR2 as SNEGSKA (reference sequence).

J is TRBJ2-3 and V is TRBV5-5; tentatively, D is TRBD1 (6 bases). V lost 3 bases and J lost 10, with 12 bases in between. The germline V gene has CDR1 SGHKS and CDR2 YYEKEE (reference sequence). CDR3 length equals 12 residues. The CDR3 DNA follows: TGTGCCAGCAGCTCGCGACAGGCGCCGCAGTATTTT. It specifies CASSSRQAPQYF.

This clonotype was counted only a few times. The chain combines TRBV24-1 with TRBJ2-2; D gene ambiguous. Germline-derived CDR1 and CDR2 are KGHDR and SFDVKD. Trimming took 0 bases from V and 8 from J, leaving 3 bases between them. The length of the CDR3 is 12 residues. This CDR3 is CATSDLLGELFF. CDR3 bases: TGTGCCACCAGTGATTTGCTGGGGGAGCTGTTTTTT.

The genes are TRBV7-8 and TRBJ2-7, with D unresolved. Trimming left V 5 bases short and J 3 bases short, with 14 bases between. The germline gives CDR1 SGHVS, CDR2 FQNEAQ. This CDR3 spans 14 amino acids. The chain's CDR3 is CASSPSLTLYEQYF. The CDR3 nucleotides are TGTGCCAGCAGCCCATCCCTGACACTCTACGAGCAGTACTTC.

The chain uses TRBV7-9 and TRBJ2-2, with 7 bases identical to TRBD2. Germline V gene sequence: CDR1 SEHNR, CDR2 FQNEAQ (reference sequence). V lost 5 bases, J lost 6 bases, and 9 bases stayed unmatched. The CDR3 is 15 amino acids. For the CDR3, the DNA is TGTGCCAGCAGCGCCCAAGCGGGACCCTCCGGGGAGCTGTTTTTT. Its translation is CASSAQAGPSGELFF.

This chain uses TRBV6-2 or TRBV6-3 with TRBJ2-5, with D perhaps TRBD2 (6 bases). The germline V and J ends were trimmed by 6 bases and 5 bases, with 16 bases remaining between them. Per germline, CDR1 MNHEY and CDR2 SVGEGT. This CDR3 region has 14 residues. This chain's CDR3 is CASRLLGTGETQYF. The DNA of the CDR3 is TGTGCCAGCAGACTACTCGGGACTGGCGAGACCCAGTACTTC.

The sample holds a few counts of this clonotype. CDR3 region: CASSLTGYDNNEQFF. CDR3 bases: TGCGCCAGCAGCTTGACAGGTTATGATAACAATGAGCAGTTCTTC. V gene TRBV5-1 combines with J gene TRBJ2-1, with D tentatively TRBD1 (5 bases). The length of the CDR3 is 15 residues. Germline V gene data show CDR1 as SGHRS and CDR2 as YFSETQ. The V gene lost 1 base and the J gene lost 5 bases, with 13 bases spanning the gap.

The chain carries TRBV15 and TRBJ1-4; 7 bases map to TRBD1. The CDR3 consists of 17 residues. Looked up from germline, CDR1 is LNHNV and CDR2 is YYDKDF (reference sequence). J was trimmed by 4 bases and V by 1 base; bases with no gene match: 9. The CDR3 spells CATSRAIGTASNEKLFF. CDR3 DNA sequence: TGTGCCACCAGCAGAGCAATAGGGACAGCAAGTAATGAAAAACTGTTTTTT. The whole variable domain, filled in from reference TRBV15 and TRBJ1-4, reads DAMVIQNPRYQVTQFGKPVTLSCSQTLNHNVMYWYQQKSSQAPKLLFHYYDKDFNNEADTPDNFQSRRPNTSFCFLDIRSPGLGDTAMYLCATSRAIGTASNEKLFFGSGTQLSVL.

This clonotype showed up just a few times. The V gene is TRBV29-1, the J gene TRBJ2-1, with TRBD2 matching 7 bases. CDR1 SQVTM and CDR2 ANQGSEA come from the germline V gene. The CDR3 covers 14 residues. Trimming cost V 2 bases and J 7 bases; bases outside gene matches: 8. The CDR3 nucleotides read TGCAGCGTTGAACGGGGGGAGGAGAGAAATGAGCAGTTCTTC. This sequence encodes CSVERGEERNEQFF.

This clonotype appeared a few times. This chain connects TRBV10-3 to TRBJ1-1; 8 bases match TRBD1. The J segment lost 2 bases and the V segment lost 2 bases, leaving 4 bases of the junction unmatched. In germline, CDR1 is ENHRY, CDR2 SYGVKD. The CDR3 spans 15 residues. The CDR3 reads CAISERRGQNTEAFF. The DNA for the CDR3 is TGTGCCATCAGTGAGCGCAGGGGGCAAAACACTGAAGCTTTCTTT.

This clonotype showed up just a few times. CDR3 sequence: CASSLSRDAHNEQFF. In nucleotides, the CDR3 is TGTGCCAGCAGCTTAAGCCGGGATGCCCACAATGAGCAGTTCTTC. The chain carries TRBV7-3 and TRBJ2-1; tentatively, D is TRBD2 (5 bases). V was cut by 1 base and J by 5 bases, with 12 bases left in between. The CDR3 is 15 amino acids. Germline V gene lookup returns CDR1 SGHTA and CDR2 FQGTGA.

This clonotype was counted only a few times. In DNA form, the CDR3 reads TGCGCCAGCAGCTTACAGGGCGATGAAGCTTTCTTT. It specifies CASSLQGDEAFF. The rearrangement uses TRBV5-1 and TRBJ1-1, with D maybe TRBD1 (6 bases). Germline CDR1 SGHRS, CDR2 YFSETQ. V lost 2 bases and J lost 7, with 9 bases in between. This CDR3 has 12 amino acids.

With regard to this clonotype: A read error may be the cause here, since a much bigger clone is one base away. The J gene is TRBJ1-5, the V gene TRBV29-1; 9 nucleotides align to TRBD1. Near its end, the DNA agrees better with TRBJ2-3, so the J call may be wrong. The CDR3 spans 13 residues. Germline values: CDR1 SQVTM, CDR2 ANQGSEA. This chain's CDR3 is CSVETGGGQPQYF. CDR3 coding DNA: TGCAGCGTGGAGACAGGGGGAGGACAGCCCCAGTATTTT.

This clonotype has a handful of counts. The J gene is TRBJ1-6, the V gene TRBV20-1, with D perhaps TRBD1 (5 bases). Deletions cut 4 bases from V and 6 bases from J, with 13 bases between. There are 14 residues in the CDR3. The germline V gene encodes CDR1 DFQATT and CDR2 SNEGSKA (reference sequence). The CDR3 here is CSAKSQGVNSPLHF. The CDR3, as DNA: TGCAGTGCTAAGAGTCAGGGAGTTAATTCACCCCTCCACTTT.

DNA for the CDR3: TGCGCCAGCAGCGGACAGGGAATAGTACGCACCGGGGAGCTGTTTTTT. Its protein is CASSGQGIVRTGELFF. The chain has TRBV4-1 and TRBJ2-2; 8 bases agree with TRBD1. This CDR3 comprises 16 residues. V gave up 5 bases and J gave up 4 bases; unmatched junction bases: 9. Germline lookup yields CDR1 MGHRA and CDR2 YSYEKL.